This TCR beta chain was recovered during a study of T cell repertoires in cytomegalovirus infection. In the study overall: Used in the study were CMV epitopes, some recently identified and HLA-C-restricted, others well-studied and HLA-B-restricted. CMV infection together with matching HLA type was indicated by public TCR beta signatures.

Study-wide results and caveats: Predominance within the ex vivo response was attributable to HLA-C-restricted CMV-specific TCR beta clonotypes. Based on cumulative public TCR beta family frequency, carriers of CMV plus the relevant HLA were identified.

After removal of 10 bases from V and 6 bases from J, the junction contained 4 bases not matched to a gene. The CDR3 has 11 residues. TCRdb ran MiXCR on the reads and lists one entry per CDR3 protein. The repertoire holds about 920,000 distinct CDR3 sequences, with roughly 30% as singletons. The sample holds a few counts of this clonotype. Antigen unknown. The clonotype was recovered from a human donor in good health (CMV status not recorded). Some clones in this sample may be carry-over from other donors' samples. The chain links TRBV12-3 or TRBV12-4 to TRBJ2-7; 9 bases map to TRBD1. The sample was cultured CD8+ T cells from PBMCs, taken from culture after CMV antigen stimulation. The CDR3 DNA sequence: TGTGCCACTCACAGGGGGCGCGAGCAGTACTTC. This translates into CATHRGREQYF.